Reported below is one TCR beta chain. These data are taken from a study of blood T cell repertoires in COVID-19. Across the study: Acute and convalescent COVID-19 samples came from the United States, Italy and Spain. From T cells, B-cell-depleted T cells, or PBMCs came the material, which was cDNA or gDNA.

Original data processing: It was from reference gene primer amplification that nucleated cell counts were estimated. Produced via immunoSEQ multiplex PCR; TCRdb's table is partial and in-frame only. That table gives V, J and clone size, and the DNA gave D and trimming. The data contain approximately 90,000 clones, approximately 90% of them singletons. V lost 6 bases and J 7 bases, leaving 16 bases between the germline ends. The CDR3 totals 15 residues. Per the germline V gene, CDR1 is MNHEY and CDR2 is SVGAGI. The sequence was collected from a man in his sixties with acute or convalescent COVID-19. The genes are TRBV6-5 and TRBJ1-6; no reliable D call. Sequencing input: peripheral blood. The CDR3 bases are TGTGCCAGCAGGCAAGACTACAGCTACAATTCACCCCTCCACTTT. Translation gives CASRQDYSYNSPLHF.